The next 5 T cell receptor beta chains were all read from a single sample in a study of graft-versus-host responses after intestinal transplantation. Assay: immunoSEQ multiplex PCR; the TCRdb copy retains only in-frame clones and omits some. Of 13,000 or so clones in the sample, more than 35% were seen once. Specimen: alloreactive CD4+ T cells from a mixed lymphocyte reaction culture, collected before intestinal transplant. Subset defined: CFSE-low proliferating T cells sorted from roughly six-day pre-transplant mixed lymphocyte reaction (GvH or HvG direction). The receptors come from a human patient who received an intestinal transplant.

The chain's CDR3 is CASSQAGQGGEQYF. The CDR3 bases are TGCGCCAGCAGCCAAGCGGGACAGGGGGGCGAGCAGTACTTC. The rearrangement uses TRBV4-3 and TRBJ2-7, with 11 bases fitting TRBD1. With V trimmed by 1 base and J by 6 bases, 2 bases remained unmatched. Germline CDR1 and CDR2: LGHNA and YSLEER. The CDR3 consists of 14 residues.

This sequence joins TRBV11-3 and TRBJ1-2, with D unresolved. CDR3 length: 16 amino acids. The germline CDR1 and CDR2 sequences are SGHNT and YENEEA. V was pared by 3 bases and J by 0 bases, with 14 bases between. CDR3 loop: CASSLGGGPTNYGYTF. CDR3 in DNA: TGTGCCAGCAGCTTGGGTGGAGGCCCTACTAACTATGGCTACACCTTC.

This clone occurred a few times. The gene calls are TRBV4-1 and TRBJ1-1, with D perhaps matching TRBD1 (5 bases). Germline V gene sequence: CDR1 MGHRA, CDR2 YSYEKL. The CDR3 contains 14 residues. Trimming cost V 0 bases and J 7 bases, with 12 bases left between them. CDR3 sequence: CASSQDRVMGEAFF. The CDR3 DNA follows: TGCGCCAGCAGCCAAGACAGGGTGATGGGTGAAGCTTTCTTT.

The chain recombines TRBV7-9 with TRBJ2-5, with a weak D call TRBD1 (6 bases). The J call is doubtful: the DNA matches TRBJ2-7 better. The germline gives CDR1 SEHNR, CDR2 FQNEAQ (reference sequence). The CDR3 has 14 residues. For the CDR3, the DNA is TGTGCCAGCAGACCCCTCGGGACATTATACGAGCAGTACTTC. This sequence encodes CASRPLGTLYEQYF.

The chain's CDR3 is CASSQTGYNQPQHF. CDR3 DNA sequence: TGTGCCAGCAGTCAGACAGGGTACAATCAGCCCCAGCATTTT. V and J are TRBV6-1 and TRBJ1-5; 7 nucleotides align to TRBD1. The CDR3 sequence is 14 residues long. V was clipped by 5 bases and J by 3 bases; unmatched bases: 4. Per germline, CDR1 MNHNS and CDR2 SASEGT.